This TCR beta chain derives from a study of CD8+CD57+ T cells in acquired aplastic anemia. Germline assignment: CDR1 MNHEY and CDR2 SMNVEV (reference sequence). The V segment lost 9 bases and the J segment 4 bases; nucleotides outside the gene matches: 12. The CDR3 spans 16 residues. Those patients picked for sequencing had displayed CD8+CD57+ cell expansion on flow cytometry. This clonotype was seen a few times. What it binds is unknown. The template used for profiling TCR beta VDJ and CDR3 was genomic DNA. A single record per CDR3 protein comes from TCRdb applying MiXCR to the reads. Among around 200,000 distinct CDR3 sequences listed, around 50% were seen once. Study-level points and caveats: With respect to CD8+ Simpson's diversity, patients and controls did not differ significantly.

The chain combines TRBV27 with TRBJ1-6; 7 nucleotides align to TRBD1. This receptor was identified in a human donor with aplastic anemia. The sequencing input was sorted CD4+, CD8+, or CD8+CD57+ T cells (not recorded which) from PBMCs. DNA of the CDR3: TGTGCCAGTACGAAGAAGGGGGCTACTTATAATTCACCCCTCCACTTT. This gives the protein CASTKKGATYNSPLHF.